This TCR beta chain is from a study of blood T cells in healthy people across ages. General observations from the study: Per million T cells, TCR beta diversity dropped about linearly as age rose.

With regard to this clonotype: Its antigen remains unknown.

PCR was performed a second time for about 6 to 11 cycles using a sample-barcoded 5' primer and a J-beta primer mix. One entry per CDR3 protein results from TCRdb running MiXCR on the 5' RACE reads. The sample contains about 690,000 distinct CDR3 sequences, roughly 43% of which appear only once. The length of the CDR3 is 16 residues. The germline V gene encodes CDR1 LGHNA and CDR2 YSLEER. The ends were cut back, 3 bases at V and 0 bases at J, with 11 bases in the middle. The rearrangement uses TRBV4-3 and TRBJ2-2, with a tentative D call TRBD2 (6 bases). This TCR was recovered from a man aged 80 or over in good health. Sequencing used blood. In nucleotides, the CDR3 is TGCGCCAGCAGCCAGGCCTCGGGGGCGAACACCGGGGAGCTGTTTTTT. Its translation: CASSQASGANTGELFF.